A single sample is the source of the 27 T cell receptor beta chains below, sequenced in a study of cytotoxic CD8 clonotypes in ibrutinib-treated CLL. The data were produced by immunoSEQ multiplex PCR, yet TCRdb's version contains in-frame clones alone and is incomplete. The sample consists of fewer than 90,000 clones, more than 60% of them appearing once. The specimen was PBMCs, collected after 12 months of ibrutinib treatment. The receptors come from a human donor with chronic lymphocytic leukemia.

This clone was seen more than once but under ten times. The CDR3 coding sequence is TGTGCCTGGAGTGTAGGCCGAGACACTGAAGCTTTCTTT. Translating gives CAWSVGRDTEAFF. This chain connects TRBV30 to TRBJ1-1; no clear D gene. Germline CDR1 is GTSNPN and CDR2 is SVGIG (reference sequence). Trimming took 0 bases from V and 3 from J, leaving 8 bases between them. This CDR3 comprises 13 residues.

The CDR3 region is CASSSPTGFRDTEAFF. The CDR3 nucleotides are TGTGCCAGCAGCTCACCGACAGGGTTTAGGGACACTGAAGCTTTCTTT. The chain combines TRBV5-4 with TRBJ1-1; 7 bases agree with TRBD1. The CDR3 sequence is 16 residues long. Germline V gives CDR1 SGHNT, CDR2 YYREEE (reference sequence). With V trimmed by 3 bases and J by 3 bases, 11 bases remained unmatched. The complete variable domain, with remaining parts taken from reference TRBV5-4 and TRBJ1-1, reads ETGVTQSPTHLIKTRGQQVTLRCSSQSGHNTVSWYQQALGQGPQFIFQYYREEENGRGNFPPRFSGLQFPNYSSELNVNALELDDSALYLCASSSPTGFRDTEAFFGQGTRLTVV.

The V and J genes are TRBV9 and TRBJ1-2; maybe TRBD1 (6 bases). The CDR3 loop spans 15 amino acids. Germline assignment: CDR1 SGDLS and CDR2 YYNGEE. Trimming removed 3 bases at V and 0 bases at J, with 12 bases between. The CDR3 here is CASSGYRETNYGYTF. In nucleotides, the CDR3 is TGTGCCAGCAGCGGCTACAGGGAAACTAACTATGGCTACACCTTC.

The J gene is TRBJ1-2, the V gene TRBV5-5, with unresolved D. Trimming stripped 4 bases from V and 8 bases from J, with 12 bases between. Germline CDR1 reads SGHKS; CDR2 reads YYEKEE (reference sequence). The CDR3 is made up of 12 amino acids. In DNA form, the CDR3 reads TGTGCCAGCAGCCCGGATTATGTGGGCTACACCTTC. It is translated as CASSPDYVGYTF. Full variable domain (remainder filled in from reference TRBV5-5 and TRBJ1-2): DAGVTQSPTHLIKTRGQQVTLRCSPISGHKSVSWYQQVLGQGPQFIFQYYEKEERGRGNFPDRFSARQFPNYSSELNVNALLLGDSALYLCASSPDYVGYTFGSGTRLTVV.

The chain has TRBV7-2 and TRBJ2-3; unclear D gene. Trimming pared 1 base from V and 3 bases from J, leaving 5 bases between. Germline V gene data show CDR1 as SGHTA and CDR2 as FQGNSA. The CDR3 runs to 13 residues. The CDR3 region is CASSLEGTDTQYF. CDR3 in DNA: TGTGCCAGCAGCTTAGAGGGAACAGATACGCAGTATTTT. Full variable domain (missing parts from reference TRBV7-2 and TRBJ2-3): GAGVSQSPSNKVTEKGKDVELRCDPISGHTALYWYRQSLGQGLEFLIYFQGNSAPDKSGLPSDRFSAERTGGSVSTLTIQRTQQEDSAVYLCASSLEGTDTQYFGPGTRLTVL.

The chain is built from TRBV7-8 and TRBJ2-6; no clear D gene. Germline CDR1 SGHVS, CDR2 FQNEAQ. Trimming removed 5 bases from V and 0 bases from J, with 14 bases in between. The CDR3 is 17 amino acids. CDR3: CASSRTPPSSGANVLTF. The CDR3 region has the DNA TGTGCCAGCAGCAGGACCCCTCCGAGCTCTGGGGCCAACGTCCTGACTTTC.

The chain is built from TRBV28 and TRBJ1-5, with 7 bases fitting TRBD1. Germline-derived CDR1 and CDR2 are MDHEN and SYDVKM. Trimming removed 6 bases from V and 9 bases from J; junction bases left unmatched: 11. This CDR3 spans 14 amino acids. The chain's CDR3 is CASRQRDSILPQHF. The CDR3 nucleotides read TGTGCCAGCAGGCAGCGGGACAGTATTCTGCCCCAGCATTTT.

V gene TRBV19 combines with J gene TRBJ1-2; 10 bases align to TRBD1. V trimming: 7 bases; J trimming: 6 bases; junction bases outside the gene matches: 8. Germline V lookup: CDR1 LNHDA, CDR2 SQIVND (reference sequence). The CDR3 is 14 amino acids. Here the CDR3 DNA reads TGTGCCAGTATAAGGACAGGGGGATTGGATGGCTACACCTTC. Amino acid sequence: CASIRTGGLDGYTF.

The chain's CDR3 is CASSSIPGAYEQYF. Written as DNA, the CDR3 is TGTGCCAGCAGTTCCATCCCGGGCGCCTACGAGCAGTACTTC. The rearrangement joins TRBV27 to TRBJ2-7; no definite D call. V was pared by 4 bases and J by 2 bases, with 12 bases between. Germline assignment: CDR1 MNHEY and CDR2 SMNVEV (reference sequence). This CDR3 region has 14 residues.

Notes on this clone: A read error may account for a junction end that differs from germline. CDR3: CASSFGGRQAYF. The CDR3 DNA reads as TGTGCCAGCAGCTTTGGGGGTCGACAGGCGTATTTT. V and J are TRBV5-4 and TRBJ1-4; a weak D match, TRBD1 (6 bases). There are 12 residues in the CDR3. Germline CDR1 reads SGHNT; CDR2 reads YYREEE (reference sequence).

The chain recombines TRBV30 with TRBJ1-2; unclear D gene. V lost 0 bases, J lost 0 bases, and 8 bases lay in between. The germline gives CDR1 GTSNPN, CDR2 SVGIG (reference sequence). The CDR3 loop spans 14 amino acids. CDR3 amino acids: CAWSVRTANYGYTF. DNA for the CDR3: TGTGCCTGGAGTGTTAGAACGGCTAACTATGGCTACACCTTC.

The genes are TRBV29-1 and TRBJ1-1; no clear D gene. The CDR3 length is 13 residues. Trimming removed 0 bases at V and 1 base at J, with 6 bases between. Germline V gene lookup returns CDR1 SQVTM and CDR2 ANQGSEA. CDR3 residues: CSVEDLKNTEAFF. Written as DNA, the CDR3 is TGCAGCGTTGAAGATCTGAAGAACACTGAAGCTTTCTTT.

The rearrangement joins TRBV6-5 to TRBJ1-1; the D gene is possibly TRBD1 (5 bases). The V gene lost 3 bases and the J gene lost 8 bases, with 13 bases spanning the gap. Germline lookup yields CDR1 MNHEY and CDR2 SVGAGI. CDR3 length equals 13 residues. The CDR3 loop reads CASSYTAGREAFF. CDR3 in DNA: TGTGCCAGCAGTTATACCGCAGGGCGAGAAGCTTTCTTT.

The chain couples TRBV30 to TRBJ1-5, with D unclear. The CDR3 has 13 amino acids. The germline V and J ends were trimmed by 8 bases and 0 bases, with 11 bases remaining between them. Looked up from germline, CDR1 is GTSNPN and CDR2 is SVGIG (reference sequence). The CDR3 loop is CAGRRDSNQPQHF. The CDR3 nucleotides read TGTGCCGGGCGGCGGGATAGCAATCAGCCCCAGCATTTT.

The CDR3 region is CASSEVGARTGELFF. CDR3 in DNA: TGTGCCAGCAGTGAAGTGGGGGCGCGCACCGGGGAGCTGTTTTTT. The rearrangement uses TRBV25-1 and TRBJ2-2, with D tentatively TRBD1 (6 bases). This CDR3 comprises 15 residues. V was clipped by 2 bases and J by 4 bases, with 11 bases between them. The germline gives CDR1 MGHDK, CDR2 SYGVNS.

This clone has only one observation. The chain carries TRBV15 and TRBJ1-2, with 9 bases fitting TRBD1. This CDR3 comprises 17 residues. From germline, CDR1 is LNHNV and CDR2 YYDKDF (reference sequence). Losses at the gene ends were 0 bases for V and 2 bases for J; bases not matched to a gene: 7. The CDR3 nucleotides are TGTGCCACCAGCAGAGACCCCGGGACAGGGAACAACTATGGCTACACCTTC. This encodes CATSRDPGTGNNYGYTF.

The rearrangement joins TRBV5-1 to TRBJ1-5; tentatively, D is TRBD1 (5 bases). Trimming removed 0 bases at V and 5 bases at J, with 9 bases between. Germline CDR1 SGHRS, CDR2 YFSETQ. The CDR3 extends over 14 amino acids. This CDR3 is CASSLGQGHQPQHF. CDR3 in DNA: TGCGCCAGCAGCTTGGGTCAGGGCCATCAGCCCCAGCATTTT.

This clone was recorded only once. The chain joins TRBV7-1 to TRBJ2-7, with 10 bases lining up with TRBD1. Being an ORF, TRBV7-1 has a function that is uncertain. J lost 5 bases, V lost 5 bases, and 9 bases had no gene match. CDR3 length: 15 residues. CDR3 residues: CASSLAGTGVHEQYF. The CDR3, as DNA: TGTGCCAGCAGCCTAGCCGGGACAGGGGTCCACGAGCAGTACTTC.

The CDR3 DNA is TGTGCTAGTGCACGGTGGGCAGATACGCAGTATTTT. Amino acids: CASARWADTQYF. This chain uses TRBV12-5 with TRBJ2-3; D is unclear. This CDR3 is built from 12 residues. The V and J ends lost 7 bases and 4 bases respectively, with 9 bases between them. CDR1 LGHNT and CDR2 FRNRAP come from the germline V gene. Full variable domain (missing parts from reference TRBV12-5 and TRBJ2-3): DARVTQTPRHKVTEMGQEVTMRCQPILGHNTVFWYRQTMMQGLELLAYFRNRAPLDDSGMPKDRFSAEMPDATLATLKIQPSEPRDSAVYFCASARWADTQYFGPGTRLTVL.

The rearrangement joins TRBV6-6 to TRBJ2-1, with D maybe TRBD1 (7 bases). The CDR3 spans 14 residues. V lost 7 bases to trimming and J lost 8 bases, with 18 bases between them. Germline V gene sequence: CDR1 MNHNY, CDR2 SVGAGI (reference sequence). The CDR3 DNA is TGTGCCAGCAAGGGGCAGGGGGGCCTCGATGAGCAGTTCTTC. Translating it yields CASKGQGGLDEQFF.

This chain uses TRBV15 with TRBJ1-3; D is possibly TRBD1 (6 bases). Per the germline V gene, CDR1 is LNHNV and CDR2 is YYDKDF (reference sequence). The CDR3 extends over 17 amino acids. The V end lost 2 bases, the J end lost 4 bases, and 18 bases lay between the germline ends. This chain's CDR3 is CATSRLLHAGTGNTIYF. The CDR3 region has the DNA TGTGCCACCAGCAGACTTTTACATGCCGGGACAGGAAACACCATATATTTT.

The CDR3 DNA reads as TGTGCCAGCAGCTTGGTCCGGGGAGAGACCCAGTACTTC. Translating it yields CASSLVRGETQYF. V usage is TRBV5-4 and J usage is TRBJ2-5, with D possibly TRBD2 on 5 matching bases. The germline V and J ends were trimmed by 0 bases and 4 bases, with 7 bases remaining between them. Looked up from germline, CDR1 is SGHNT and CDR2 is YYREEE (reference sequence). CDR3 length: 13 amino acids.

The CDR3 protein is CASSMSYSNQPQHF. In DNA, the CDR3 is TGTGCCAGTAGTATGAGTTATAGCAATCAGCCCCAGCATTTT. This rearrangement joins TRBV19 to TRBJ1-5, with unresolved D. The CDR3 runs to 14 residues. Germline-derived CDR1 and CDR2 are LNHDA and SQIVND (reference sequence). The V end was cut by 3 bases, the J end by 0 bases, with 6 bases between.

The chain combines TRBV6-1 with TRBJ1-5; D unclear. Germline lookup yields CDR1 MNHNS and CDR2 SASEGT. Trimming cost V 4 bases and J 1 base, with 5 bases left between them. The CDR3 runs to 13 residues. The CDR3 region is CASSGGSNQPQHF. CDR3 DNA: TGTGCCAGCAGTGGGGGAAGCAATCAGCCCCAGCATTTT.

Here the CDR3 reads CASSPQGVNENQPQHF. CDR3 nucleotide sequence: TGTGCCAGCTCACCACAGGGGGTAAACGAGAATCAGCCCCAGCATTTT. The rearrangement joins TRBV18 to TRBJ1-5, with D tentatively TRBD1 (6 bases). The CDR3 is 16 residues long. V dropped 1 base and J dropped 4 bases, with 14 bases sitting between them. The germline V gene encodes CDR1 KGHSH and CDR2 LQKENI.

The V and J genes are TRBV4-3 and TRBJ2-7, with TRBD1 identical over 8 bases. Germline assignment: CDR1 LGHNA and CDR2 YSLEER. The CDR3 runs to 13 residues. The ends lost 1 base at V and 5 bases at J; junction bases unmatched: 1. CDR3: CASSQADRDEQYF. The DNA for the CDR3 is TGCGCCAGCAGCCAAGCGGACAGGGACGAGCAGTACTTC.

The chain combines TRBV7-9 with TRBJ1-2, with a tentative D call TRBD1 (6 bases). This CDR3 has 13 residues. Germline V CDR1 and CDR2: SEHNR, FQNEAQ (reference sequence). Trimming removed 3 bases from V and 10 bases from J, with 15 bases in between. CDR3 DNA: TGTGCCAGCAGCTTGGAAAGCAGGGGTGACTACACCTTC. Translating gives CASSLESRGDYTF.